Each of the 31 T cell receptor beta chains below was sequenced from the same sample in a study of shared clonotypes between healthy human individuals. Profiled with immunoSEQ multiplex PCR; TCRdb holds only in-frame clones, not every one. The sample holds some 480,000 clones; approximately 79% are singletons and the top ten take more than 10%. Sequencing input: PBMCs. The receptors were gathered from a woman aged 35 to 49 in good health. Some clones in this sample may be carry-over from other donors' samples.

The CDR3 reads CASSLLAGTGGYEQYF. The CDR3 DNA reads as TGTGCCAGCAGCTTGCTAGCGGGGACGGGGGGCTACGAGCAGTACTTC. The chain joins TRBV5-5 to TRBJ2-7, with 9 bases lining up with TRBD2. Germline-derived CDR1 and CDR2 are SGHKS and YYEKEE (reference sequence). After removal of 1 base from V and 3 bases from J, the junction contained 8 bases not matched to a gene. This CDR3 comprises 16 residues.

V is TRBV5-1 and J is TRBJ2-2; 11 nucleotides agree with TRBD2. Trimming removed 0 bases from V and 3 bases from J; junction bases left unmatched: 4. The germline V gene encodes CDR1 SGHRS and CDR2 YFSETQ. The CDR3 consists of 17 residues. The CDR3 coding sequence is TGCGCCAGCAGCTTGGGACTAGCGGGGCCTTACACCGGGGAGCTGTTTTTT. Translation: CASSLGLAGPYTGELFF.

The rearrangement links TRBV28 to TRBJ2-7, with D possibly being TRBD2 (6 bases). CDR3 length: 13 amino acids. V dropped 10 bases and J dropped 0 bases, with 13 bases sitting between them. Germline V gene lookup returns CDR1 MDHEN and CDR2 SYDVKM. The CDR3 is CATFRGSSYEQYF. In nucleotides, the CDR3 is TGTGCCACCTTCCGGGGGTCCTCCTACGAGCAGTACTTC. The variable domain in full, completed from reference TRBV28 and TRBJ2-7, reads DVKVTQSSRYLVKRTGEKVFLECVQDMDHENMFWYRQDPGLGLRLIYFSYDVKMKEKGDIPEGYSVSREKKERFSLILESASTNQTSMYLCATFRGSSYEQYFGPGTRLTVT.

V usage is TRBV30 and J usage is TRBJ2-1; the D gene could be TRBD1 or TRBD2 (6 bases each). V gave up 4 bases and J gave up 13 bases, with 20 bases separating them. Germline V gene data show CDR1 as GTSNPN and CDR2 as SVGIG (reference sequence). This CDR3 comprises 13 residues. CDR3 sequence reads: CAWTQYGGQVQFF. CDR3 DNA sequence: TGTGCCTGGACCCAGTATGGGGGGCAGGTACAGTTCTTC. Full variable domain (rest looked up from reference TRBV30 and TRBJ2-1): SQTIHQWPATLVQPVGSPLSLECTVEGTSNPNLYWYRQAAGRGLQLLFYSVGIGQISSEVPQNLSASRPQDRQFILSSKKLLLSDSGFYLCAWTQYGGQVQFFGPGTRLTVL.

Written as DNA, the CDR3 is TGTGCCAGCAGGACAATAACTGGAAACACCATATATTTT. Its protein is CASRTITGNTIYF. The genes are TRBV9 and TRBJ1-3, with D unclear. The CDR3 runs 13 residues. Germline CDR1 is SGDLS and CDR2 is YYNGEE. V was cut by 5 bases and J by 2 bases, with 8 bases left in between.

This sequence joins TRBV9 and TRBJ1-2; possible D gene TRBD1, 5 bases. The CDR3 is 15 residues long. Germline loops: CDR1 SGDLS, CDR2 YYNGEE. With 0 bases removed from V and 3 bases from J, the gap between germline ends came to 12 bases. This chain's CDR3 is CASSVGGGEYYGYTF. In DNA form, the CDR3 reads TGTGCCAGCAGCGTAGGTGGGGGGGAATACTATGGCTACACCTTC. The variable domain in full, with the rest retrieved from reference TRBV9 and TRBJ1-2, is DSGVTQTPKHLITATGQRVTLRCSPRSGDLSVYWYQQSLDQGLQFLIQYYNGEERAKGNILERFSAQQFPDLHSELNLSSLELGDSALYFCASSVGGGEYYGYTFGSGTRLTVV.

This clone was seen only a few times. The rearrangement joins TRBV18 to TRBJ1-5; 8 bases are a match to TRBD1. Germline CDR1 KGHSH, CDR2 LQKENI. The CDR3 has 14 amino acids. V lost 4 bases, J lost 3 bases, and 2 bases stayed unmatched. Here the CDR3 reads CASSLDRANQPQHF. In DNA, the CDR3 is TGTGCCAGCTCACTGGACAGGGCCAATCAGCCCCAGCATTTT.

This clone appeared once. The CDR3 sequence: CASSLGLLSYEQYF. CDR3 DNA: TGTGCCAGCAGCCTAGGACTCCTCTCCTACGAGCAGTACTTC. The chain has TRBV4-2 and TRBJ2-7, with TRBD2 as a possible D gene (5 bases). Germline CDR1 is LGHNA and CDR2 is YNFKEQ. This CDR3 contains 14 residues. Trimming left V 4 bases short and J 0 bases short, with 10 bases between.

The chain links TRBV6-4 to TRBJ1-2; D is ambiguous. The V and J ends lost 0 bases and 7 bases respectively, with 18 bases between them. This CDR3 spans 16 amino acids. Germline lookup yields CDR1 MRHNA and CDR2 SNTAGT. In DNA, the CDR3 is TGTGCCAGCAGTGACTCGAGGTTTAGGGTCGGGTTTGGCTACACCTTC. Encoded protein: CASSDSRFRVGFGYTF.

The chain joins TRBV29-1 to TRBJ2-5; the D is unclear. The J call may be mistaken, given a closer DNA end match to TRBJ2-7. This CDR3 has 12 amino acids. Germline V gene data show CDR1 as SQVTM and CDR2 as ANQGSEA. In DNA form, the CDR3 reads TGCAGCGTTGAACATGACTCCTACGAGCAGTACTTC. It yields the protein CSVEHDSYEQYF.

The chain uses TRBV6-4 and TRBJ2-7, with 10 positions matching TRBD2. This CDR3 spans 16 amino acids. Germline loops: CDR1 MRHNA, CDR2 SNTAGT. The J segment lost 6 bases and the V segment lost 5 bases, leaving 13 bases of the junction unmatched. The CDR3 DNA is TGTGCCAGCAGTCCAAGTCCTAGCGGGAGCCCAGGCGAGCAGTACTTC. Translating gives CASSPSPSGSPGEQYF.

This clone was detected only a few times. J is TRBJ2-2 and V is TRBV29-1, with D unclear. In germline, CDR1 is SQVTM, CDR2 ANQGSEA. The CDR3 sequence is 13 residues long. Trimming removed 3 bases from V and 1 base from J, with 6 bases in between. CDR3 sequence reads: CSVDKGNTGELFF. CDR3 nucleotide sequence: TGCAGCGTTGACAAGGGGAACACCGGGGAGCTGTTTTTT.

V gene TRBV4-1 combines with J gene TRBJ2-2; maybe TRBD2 (6 bases). V lost 4 bases to trimming and J lost 4 bases, with 13 bases between them. The CDR3 runs 15 residues. Germline V CDR1 and CDR2: MGHRA, YSYEKL. In DNA, the CDR3 is TGCGCCAGCAGCCTGATGACTAGTGGCACCGGGGAGCTGTTTTTT. It encodes CASSLMTSGTGELFF.

The rearrangement joins TRBV29-1 to TRBJ2-5; 8 positions match TRBD1. The tail of the sequence fits TRBJ2-7 better, so the J call may be wrong. Per the germline V gene, CDR1 is SQVTM and CDR2 is ANQGSEA. The CDR3 has 15 residues. CDR3 sequence: CSVFTSGQGHYEQYF. In DNA form, the CDR3 reads TGCAGCGTTTTCACTTCCGGACAGGGTCACTACGAGCAGTACTTC.

The J gene is TRBJ1-3, the V gene TRBV29-1, with TRBD1 as a possible D gene (5 bases). Germline values: CDR1 SQVTM, CDR2 ANQGSEA. Trimming took off 5 bases at V and 8 bases at J, with 16 bases between the two ends. The CDR3 runs 13 residues. DNA of the CDR3: TGCAGCGTTAGTACTGGGGCCTTGGACACCATATATTTT. Protein sequence: CSVSTGALDTIYF.

This clone appeared a single time. V gene TRBV14 combines with J gene TRBJ1-3, with 7 bases lining up with TRBD1. The CDR3 runs 14 residues. With 2 bases clipped from V and 2 bases from J, the junction kept 0 bases outside the gene matches. CDR1 is SGHDN, CDR2 FVKESK, per germline. CDR3 DNA: TGTGCCAGCAGCCAACAGGGGGCTGGAAACACCATATATTTT. It translates to CASSQQGAGNTIYF.

The chain couples TRBV5-4 to TRBJ1-6; D not resolved. Germline lookup yields CDR1 SGHNT and CDR2 YYREEE (reference sequence). V dropped 2 bases and J dropped 7 bases, with 13 bases sitting between them. The CDR3 length is 15 residues. DNA of the CDR3: TGTGCCAGCAGCTTTTATGGAGGGAGAAATTCACCCCTCCACTTT. Encoded protein: CASSFYGGRNSPLHF.

This chain uses TRBV27 with TRBJ1-5; D uncertain. V dropped 1 base and J dropped 2 bases, with 9 bases sitting between them. The CDR3 has 15 residues. CDR1 MNHEY and CDR2 SMNVEV come from the germline V gene (reference sequence). The CDR3, as DNA: TGTGCCAGCAGTTTATTTGGAAGGGGCAATCAGCCCCAGCATTTT. It is translated as CASSLFGRGNQPQHF.

Written as DNA, the CDR3 is TGCGCCAGCAGCCAAGGGGACAGGGATGAGGAGACCCAGTACTTC. Residues: CASSQGDRDEETQYF. The V gene is TRBV4-1, the J gene TRBJ2-5, with 9 positions matching TRBD1. V shed 1 base and J 5 bases; nucleotides not matched to a gene: 5. The CDR3 contains 15 residues. Germline lookup yields CDR1 MGHRA and CDR2 YSYEKL.

Points on this clone: At the DNA level, this CDR3 is encoded by other sequences in the same sample as well. The chain carries TRBV18 and TRBJ2-5; D ambiguous. CDR1 is KGHSH, CDR2 LQKENI, per germline. V gave up 3 bases and J gave up 2 bases, with 4 bases separating them. The length of the CDR3 is 12 residues. The CDR3 reads CASSPRQETQYF. CDR3 sequence (DNA): TGTGCCAGCTCACCCCGGCAAGAGACCCAGTACTTC.

V usage is TRBV7-8 and J usage is TRBJ1-5; D is undetermined. The CDR3 spans 12 residues. Trimming left V 0 bases short and J 5 bases short, with 2 bases between. In germline, CDR1 is SGHVS, CDR2 FQNEAQ. CDR3 bases: TGTGCCAGCAGCTTAGCGGATCAGCCCCAGCATTTT. It is translated as CASSLADQPQHF.

The chain is built from TRBV4-2 and TRBJ2-3; TRBD1 is a possible D gene (5 bases). The CDR3 contains 17 residues. Germline V gives CDR1 LGHNA, CDR2 YNFKEQ. The V end was cut by 0 bases, the J end by 1 base, with 14 bases between. For the CDR3, the DNA is TGTGCCAGCAGCCAAGATTCTGGCAGGGTAGGCACAGATACGCAGTATTTT. This sequence encodes CASSQDSGRVGTDTQYF.

In this sample, this clone turned up a few times. The genes are TRBV28 and TRBJ2-7, with D possibly TRBD2 on 6 matching bases. The CDR3 contains 15 residues. The V and J ends lost 1 base and 2 bases respectively, with 12 bases between them. Germline assignment: CDR1 MDHEN and CDR2 SYDVKM. DNA for the CDR3: TGTGCCAGCAGTTTATACCGCGGGATCACCTACGAGCAGTACTTC. It yields the protein CASSLYRGITYEQYF. Full variable domain (remainder filled in from reference TRBV28 and TRBJ2-7): DVKVTQSSRYLVKRTGEKVFLECVQDMDHENMFWYRQDPGLGLRLIYFSYDVKMKEKGDIPEGYSVSREKKERFSLILESASTNQTSMYLCASSLYRGITYEQYFGPGTRLTVT.

The chain couples TRBV7-2 to TRBJ2-3, with 10 positions matching TRBD2. J gave up 4 bases and V 5 bases, and 12 bases lay outside the gene matches. The CDR3 has 17 amino acids. Germline V gene lookup returns CDR1 SGHTA and CDR2 FQGNSA. CDR3 coding DNA: TGTGCCAGCAGCCTCCGTTTAGCGGGGGGAGGTGCAGATACGCAGTATTTT. Amino acids: CASSLRLAGGGADTQYF.

The CDR3 DNA follows: TGTGCCAGCAGCCGCGTTCGGGGGGACACAGATACGCAGTATTTT. This translates into CASSRVRGDTDTQYF. V and J are TRBV7-2 and TRBJ2-3; TRBD2 matches at 7 bases. The germline gives CDR1 SGHTA, CDR2 FQGNSA. The CDR3 contains 15 residues. The ends lost 5 bases at V and 2 bases at J; junction bases unmatched: 7.

The table lists this clone with a count of one. The V and J genes are TRBV11-3 and TRBJ2-7; D uncertain. V was pared by 3 bases and J by 2 bases, with 8 bases between. Germline V gives CDR1 SGHNT, CDR2 YENEEA. The CDR3 spans 13 residues. CDR3 DNA: TGTGCCAGCAGCTTTGATAGGACCTACGAGCAGTACTTC. Protein sequence: CASSFDRTYEQYF. The entire variable domain, with the rest obtained from reference TRBV11-3 and TRBJ2-7, is as follows: EAGVVQSPRYKIIEKKQPVAFWCNPISGHNTLYWYLQNLGQGPELLIRYENEEAVDDSQLPKDRFSAERLKGVDSTLKIQPAELGDSAVYLCASSFDRTYEQYFGPGTRLTVT.

The chain joins TRBV7-6 to TRBJ2-3, with 7 nucleotides matching TRBD2. The CDR3 consists of 15 residues. Germline CDR1 is SGHVS and CDR2 is FNYEAQ. J lost 1 base, V lost 2 bases, and 3 bases had no gene match. The CDR3 loop is CASSLRLAGTDTQYF. CDR3 nucleotide sequence: TGTGCCAGCAGCTTAAGGCTAGCGGGCACAGATACGCAGTATTTT.

This clone was seen only a few times. The chain carries TRBV15 and TRBJ1-1, with D uncertain. The CDR3 has 15 amino acids. Per germline, CDR1 LNHNV and CDR2 YYDKDF (reference sequence). V was trimmed by 0 bases and J by 5 bases, leaving 13 bases between them. CDR3 in DNA: TGTGCCACCAGCAGAGACCCAACGGGGAGTACTGAAGCTTTCTTT. It yields the protein CATSRDPTGSTEAFF. The entire variable domain, with the rest obtained from reference TRBV15 and TRBJ1-1, is as follows: DAMVIQNPRYQVTQFGKPVTLSCSQTLNHNVMYWYQQKSSQAPKLLFHYYDKDFNNEADTPDNFQSRRPNTSFCFLDIRSPGLGDTAMYLCATSRDPTGSTEAFFGQGTRLTVV.

This clone was seen only a few times. The chain employs TRBV9 and TRBJ1-2; 9 nucleotides align to TRBD1. Germline V gene data show CDR1 as SGDLS and CDR2 as YYNGEE. The length of the CDR3 is 14 residues. The J segment lost 7 bases and the V segment lost 4 bases, leaving 8 bases of the junction unmatched. The CDR3 loop reads CASSLRDRDGGYTF. CDR3 DNA sequence: TGTGCCAGCAGCCTGCGGGACAGGGACGGTGGCTACACCTTC. Full variable domain (missing parts from reference TRBV9 and TRBJ1-2): DSGVTQTPKHLITATGQRVTLRCSPRSGDLSVYWYQQSLDQGLQFLIQYYNGEERAKGNILERFSAQQFPDLHSELNLSSLELGDSALYFCASSLRDRDGGYTFGSGTRLTVV.

This rearrangement joins TRBV14 to TRBJ2-3, with unresolved D. The CDR3 totals 15 residues. Per the germline V gene, CDR1 is SGHDN and CDR2 is FVKESK. With 4 bases removed from V and 0 bases from J, the gap between germline ends came to 11 bases. CDR3 loop: CASSPQQTSTDTQYF. CDR3 nucleotide sequence: TGTGCCAGCAGCCCCCAGCAGACTAGCACAGATACGCAGTATTTT.

The chain combines TRBV28 with TRBJ1-1; a weak D match, TRBD1 (5 bases). From germline, CDR1 is MDHEN and CDR2 SYDVKM. V lost 8 bases to trimming and J lost 4 bases, with 17 bases between them. This CDR3 is 14 amino acids long. CDR3 in amino acids: CASAEAVGGTEAFF. As DNA, the CDR3 is TGTGCCAGCGCTGAGGCGGTCGGGGGCACTGAAGCTTTCTTT.